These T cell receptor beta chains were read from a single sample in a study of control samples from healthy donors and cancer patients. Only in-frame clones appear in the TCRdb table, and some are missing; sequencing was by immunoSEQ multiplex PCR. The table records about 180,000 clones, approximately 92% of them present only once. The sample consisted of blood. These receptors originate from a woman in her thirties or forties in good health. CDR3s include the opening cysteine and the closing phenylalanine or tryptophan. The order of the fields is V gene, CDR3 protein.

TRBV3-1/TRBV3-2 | CASSQDADKSPTGELFF
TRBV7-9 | CASAGVSAATNEKLFF
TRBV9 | CASSARAGEGETQYF
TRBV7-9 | CASAPTVGAGLYEQYF
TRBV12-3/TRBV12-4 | CASSRAGGTEAFF
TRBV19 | CASRLGGQNTGELFF
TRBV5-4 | CASSPTPGGLVSETQYF
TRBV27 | CASSRGGSYEQYF
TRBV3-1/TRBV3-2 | CASSQGYKETQYF
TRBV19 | CASRRRGRGGAYEQYF
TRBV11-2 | CASSRVEGSGNTIYF
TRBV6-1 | CASSERVTEAFF
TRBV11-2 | CASSYPPHQQYF
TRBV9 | CASSPRWGPYTGSYNEQFF
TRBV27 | CASSLGQTTEAFF
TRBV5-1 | CASSPLSAGGAYEQYF
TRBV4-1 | CASSQDWGRSYNEQFF
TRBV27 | CASRGLRRAFF
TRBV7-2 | CASSLVQAPFGELFF
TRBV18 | CASAGQQETQYF
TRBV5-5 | CASNLSGQGFYGYTF